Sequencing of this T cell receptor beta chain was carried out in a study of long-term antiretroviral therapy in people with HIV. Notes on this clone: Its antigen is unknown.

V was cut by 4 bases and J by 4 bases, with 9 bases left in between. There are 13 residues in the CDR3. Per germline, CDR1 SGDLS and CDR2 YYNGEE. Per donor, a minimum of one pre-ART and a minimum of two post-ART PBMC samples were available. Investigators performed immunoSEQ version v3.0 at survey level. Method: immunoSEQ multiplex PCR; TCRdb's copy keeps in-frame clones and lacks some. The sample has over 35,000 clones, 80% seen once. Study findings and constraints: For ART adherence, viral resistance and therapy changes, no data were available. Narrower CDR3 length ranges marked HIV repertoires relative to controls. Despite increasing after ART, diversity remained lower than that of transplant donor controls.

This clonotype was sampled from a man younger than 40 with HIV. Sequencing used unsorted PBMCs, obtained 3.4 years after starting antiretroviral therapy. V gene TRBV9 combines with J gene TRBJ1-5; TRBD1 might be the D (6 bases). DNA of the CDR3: TGTGCCAGCAGCAGGGACACAAATCAGCCCCAGCATTTT. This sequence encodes CASSRDTNQPQHF.